Shown below are 26 T cell receptor beta chains from a single sample sequenced in a study of T-cell reconstitution after alpha-beta-depleted transplantation in children. Construction of the TCRbeta library involved unique molecular identifiers. TCRdb re-called the PCR reads with MiXCR, one entry per CDR3 protein. The data contain some 600,000 distinct CDR3 sequences, over 10% of them singletons. The source material was PBMCs, mostly from graft donor cells, sampled 360 days after TCRalphabeta/CD19-depleted stem cell transplant. Every receptor here comes from a male patient aged 10 to 17 who had a stem cell transplant for acute myeloid leukemia, so the T cells may come from the graft donor.

This clonotype occurred many times. This chain links TRBV7-2 with TRBJ2-1, with no clear D. The V end lost 6 bases, the J end lost 3 bases, and 9 bases lay between the germline ends. Germline CDR1 is SGHTA and CDR2 is FQGNSA. This CDR3 is built from 13 residues. The CDR3 DNA is TGTGCCAGCAGTTCAGGCAGCTACAATGAGCAGTTCTTC. As protein: CASSSGSYNEQFF.

This clonotype has ten or more counts. The genes are TRBV2 and TRBJ2-7, with D tentatively TRBD1 (6 bases). V shed 3 bases and J shed 7 bases, with 7 bases lying between them. The CDR3 consists of 11 residues. The germline gives CDR1 SNHLY, CDR2 FYNNEI. The CDR3 bases are TGTGCCAGCAGTGAGGGGGCGGAGCAGTACTTC. Protein: CASSEGAEQYF.

In its sample, this clonotype was seen many times. The chain couples TRBV12-3 or TRBV12-4 to TRBJ2-4, with 7 bases matching TRBD2. J lost 1 base, V lost 6 bases, and 15 bases had no gene match. The CDR3 has 18 residues. The CDR3 spells CASSLRGESGKAKNIQYF. CDR3 nucleotide sequence: TGTGCCAGCAGCCTTCGGGGGGAAAGCGGGAAGGCCAAAAACATTCAGTACTTC.

Ten or more counts support this clonotype. V and J are TRBV28 and TRBJ2-5; 8 positions agree with TRBD1. The CDR3 is 15 residues long. Germline CDR1 reads MDHEN; CDR2 reads SYDVKM. Trimming at V came to 6 bases and at J to 6 bases, leaving 12 bases not matched to a gene. CDR3 residues: CASSYIRTGWKTQYF. The CDR3 DNA reads TGTGCCAGCAGCTATATCCGGACAGGGTGGAAGACCCAGTACTTC.

This clonotype appeared a few times. The chain couples TRBV29-1 to TRBJ2-1; D is unresolved. The CDR3 extends over 12 amino acids. Germline-derived CDR1 and CDR2 are SQVTM and ANQGSEA. The ends were cut back, 6 bases at V and 0 bases at J, with 6 bases in the middle. The CDR3 loop is CSVGPSYNEQFF. As DNA, the CDR3 is TGCAGCGTGGGTCCCTCCTACAATGAGCAGTTCTTC.

For this clonotype: A read error may explain this, as a much larger clone is one base away. This CDR3 fails to terminate in the conserved phenylalanine or tryptophan, so it likely reflects a read error. The rearrangement joins TRBV28 to TRBJ2-7; 9 bases are shared with TRBD1. Losses at the gene ends were 6 bases for V and 3 bases for J; bases not matched to a gene: 9. Germline CDR1 is MDHEN and CDR2 is SYDVKM. CDR3 length: 15 residues. Here the CDR3 reads CASRLVRGQGYEQYS. CDR3 bases: TGTGCCAGCAGGTTGGTGAGGGGACAGGGCTACGAGCAGTACTCC.

Here the CDR3 DNA reads TGTGCCAGCAGCCCCTACGGGACCAACAAAGAGACCCAGTACTTC. Translating gives CASSPYGTNKETQYF. This rearrangement joins TRBV3-1 to TRBJ2-5, with D perhaps matching TRBD1 or TRBD2 (5 bases each). Germline assignment: CDR1 LGHDT and CDR2 YNNKEL (reference sequence). The length of the CDR3 is 15 residues. V was cut by 4 bases and J by 3 bases, with 15 bases left in between.

The rearrangement links TRBV28 to TRBJ2-7, with a weak D call TRBD1 (5 bases). The germline gives CDR1 MDHEN, CDR2 SYDVKM. V gave up 4 bases and J gave up 1 base, with 23 bases separating them. This CDR3 comprises 18 residues. The CDR3 region is CASSSPRTASSGSYEQYF. The CDR3 DNA is TGTGCCAGCAGTTCCCCAAGGACCGCGAGTTCAGGGTCCTACGAGCAGTACTTC.

The chain combines TRBV7-3 with TRBJ2-3, with 12 positions matching TRBD2. The germline V gene has CDR1 SGHTA and CDR2 FQGTGA. V lost 5 bases, J lost 13 bases, and 13 bases stayed unmatched. The CDR3 is 15 residues long. CDR3 loop: CASSPGLAGPSREYF. In DNA form, the CDR3 reads TGTGCCAGCAGCCCTGGACTAGCGGGACCCTCAAGAGAGTATTTT.

V gene TRBV6-6 combines with J gene TRBJ2-7, with TRBD1 matching over 7 bases. The CDR3 has 13 amino acids. The ends lost 8 bases at V and 3 bases at J; junction bases unmatched: 7. Germline V CDR1 and CDR2: MNHNY, SVGAGI (reference sequence). The CDR3 region is CASGAQGLYEQYF. Written as DNA, the CDR3 is TGTGCCAGCGGTGCACAGGGGCTCTACGAGCAGTACTTC.

The rearrangement joins TRBV20-1 to TRBJ2-1; D possibly uses TRBD1 or TRBD2 (6 bases each). CDR3 length: 18 amino acids. V shed 1 base and J shed 5 bases, with 24 bases lying between them. Germline V gene lookup returns CDR1 DFQATT and CDR2 SNEGSKA (reference sequence). In DNA, the CDR3 is TGCAGTGCTAGAGCTTTTAGGGGGAACGCGGGATTAGACAATGAGCAGTTCTTC. This encodes CSARAFRGNAGLDNEQFF.

The gene calls are TRBV6-2 or TRBV6-3 and TRBJ2-1; 9 bases match TRBD2. The CDR3 runs to 15 residues. Trimming took 5 bases from V and 3 from J; bases not matched to a gene: 5. Germline lookup yields CDR1 MNHEY and CDR2 SVGEGT. Written as DNA, the CDR3 is TGTGCCAGCAGTCTAGCGGGGCACTTCTACAATGAGCAGTTCTTC. Its translation is CASSLAGHFYNEQFF.

This clonotype was seen only a few times. The rearrangement uses TRBV9 and TRBJ2-7; D is possibly TRBD1 or TRBD2 (6 bases each). This CDR3 spans 19 amino acids. V shed 4 bases and J shed 0 bases, with 26 bases lying between them. The germline V gene encodes CDR1 SGDLS and CDR2 YYNGEE. CDR3 amino acids: CASSPKGGSRQIASYEQYF. The CDR3 nucleotides read TGTGCCAGCAGCCCCAAGGGGGGTTCGCGCCAAATCGCCTCCTACGAGCAGTACTTC.

This clonotype was picked up many times. This chain uses TRBV29-1 with TRBJ2-7; no firm D call. The V gene lost 6 bases and the J gene lost 2 bases, with 5 bases spanning the gap. CDR1 and CDR2 (germline): SQVTM, ANQGSEA. The CDR3 runs to 10 residues. Here the CDR3 reads CSVRTYEQYF. DNA of the CDR3: TGCAGCGTGCGAACCTACGAGCAGTACTTC.

CDR3 DNA sequence: TGTGCCAGCAGCTTATCCCTCAGGTCTGGGGCCAACGTCCTGACTTTC. It yields the protein CASSLSLRSGANVLTF. V and J are TRBV7-9 and TRBJ2-6; D remains ambiguous. This CDR3 is built from 16 residues. Trimming pared 2 bases from V and 1 base from J, leaving 9 bases between. Germline V gives CDR1 SEHNR, CDR2 FQNEAQ (reference sequence). The whole variable domain, remainder taken from reference TRBV7-9 and TRBJ2-6, is DTGVSQNPRHKITKRGQNVTFRCDPISEHNRLYWYRQTLGQGPEFLTYFQNEAQLEKSRLLSDRFSAERPKGSFSTLEIQRTEQGDSAMYLCASSLSLRSGANVLTFGAGSRLTVL.

Ten or more counts support this clonotype. The chain links TRBV18 to TRBJ2-3; 11 bases fit TRBD2. The CDR3 consists of 15 residues. The V and J ends lost 5 bases and 4 bases, in that order; junction bases with no gene match: 5. The germline V gene encodes CDR1 KGHSH and CDR2 LQKENI. The DNA for the CDR3 is TGTGCCAGCTCAATGGGACTAGCGGTAGCAGATACGCAGTATTTT. Translated: CASSMGLAVADTQYF.

This sequence joins TRBV29-1 and TRBJ2-5; possibly TRBD2 for D (5 bases). Germline V CDR1 and CDR2: SQVTM, ANQGSEA. The V and J ends lost 4 bases and 5 bases respectively, with 11 bases between them. There are 12 residues in the CDR3. The CDR3 DNA sequence: TGCAGCGTTGTCGCGGAGCGGGAGACCCAGTACTTC. This encodes CSVVAERETQYF.

Note on this clonotype: At one boundary the junction diverges from the germline segment, which might be a read error. The V and J genes are TRBV5-1 and TRBJ2-1; D unclear. CDR1 is SGHRS and CDR2 is YFSETQ in the germline V gene. This CDR3 contains 14 residues. Written as DNA, the CDR3 is TGCGCCACCAGCAGTCTCCCCCTAACGAATGAGCAGTTCTTC. Its translation: CATSSLPLTNEQFF.

In this sample, this clonotype turned up a few times. This rearrangement joins TRBV18 to TRBJ2-5, with TRBD1 matching over 8 bases. V gave up 0 bases and J gave up 1 base; unmatched junction bases: 7. The CDR3 contains 17 residues. Germline-derived CDR1 and CDR2 are KGHSH and LQKENI. The CDR3 bases are TGTGCCAGCTCACCACCGATGAGGACAGGGCTCCAAGAGACCCAGTACTTC. This encodes CASSPPMRTGLQETQYF.

This clonotype was counted only a few times. J is TRBJ2-1 and V is TRBV2; TRBD2 matches 7 bases. CDR3 length: 19 residues. Germline V lookup: CDR1 SNHLY, CDR2 FYNNEI. With V trimmed by 3 bases and J by 4 bases, 18 bases remained unmatched. CDR3 amino acids: CASSDLADKLGEGYNEQFF. The CDR3 DNA reads TGTGCCAGCAGTGATCTAGCGGACAAACTGGGAGAAGGATACAATGAGCAGTTCTTC.

This clonotype came up many times. The DNA of the CDR3 is TGCGCCAGCAGCCAAGATCTAGGGGTGTACTCCTACGAGCAGTACTTC. It encodes CASSQDLGVYSYEQYF. The gene calls are TRBV4-3 and TRBJ2-7, with D maybe TRBD1 (5 bases). In germline, CDR1 is LGHNA, CDR2 YSLEER. V was shortened by 0 bases and J by 0 bases, with 12 bases between the two germline ends. The CDR3 runs 16 residues.

The chain combines TRBV28 with TRBJ2-3; D possibly uses TRBD1 or TRBD2 (7 bases each). This CDR3 has 17 residues. The germline V gene has CDR1 MDHEN and CDR2 SYDVKM. V dropped 7 bases and J dropped 5 bases, with 25 bases sitting between them. The DNA of the CDR3 is TGTGCCAGCACCCCAGGGAGGGGGCGTCTCATTCAAGATACGCAGTATTTT. Its translation: CASTPGRGRLIQDTQYF.

V and J are TRBV20-1 and TRBJ2-6; weak D call: TRBD1 (5 bases). Germline V gene data show CDR1 as DFQATT and CDR2 as SNEGSKA (reference sequence). The germline V and J ends were trimmed by 4 bases and 4 bases, with 26 bases remaining between them. CDR3 length: 19 amino acids. CDR3 DNA: TGCAGTGCTAATTATTTGGTTGGCAGGGATACGAGCGGGGCCAACGTCCTGACTTTC. Protein product: CSANYLVGRDTSGANVLTF.

The chain links TRBV19 to TRBJ2-7; D might be TRBD2 (5 bases). CDR1 LNHDA and CDR2 SQIVND come from the germline V gene (reference sequence). Trimming pared 9 bases from V and 3 bases from J, leaving 15 bases between. The CDR3 is made up of 13 amino acids. This chain's CDR3 is CASGLRFDYEQYF. The CDR3 DNA sequence: TGTGCCAGCGGACTGCGGTTCGACTACGAGCAGTACTTC.

This clonotype was observed many times. The chain links TRBV28 to TRBJ1-1; TRBD1 matches 7 bases. CDR3 length: 15 residues. Looked up from germline, CDR1 is MDHEN and CDR2 is SYDVKM. Germline trimming cut 8 bases from V and 0 bases from J; bases unmatched to any gene: 9. The DNA of the CDR3 is TGTGCCAGCCAACCCGGGACAGTCATGAACACTGAAGCTTTCTTT. It is translated as CASQPGTVMNTEAFF. Looking up the rest from reference TRBV28 and TRBJ1-1 gives the full variable domain: DVKVTQSSRYLVKRTGEKVFLECVQDMDHENMFWYRQDPGLGLRLIYFSYDVKMKEKGDIPEGYSVSREKKERFSLILESASTNQTSMYLCASQPGTVMNTEAFFGQGTRLTVV.

This clonotype has at least ten counts. The V call is TRBV6-2 or TRBV6-3, the J call TRBJ2-1; TRBD2 is a possible D gene (5 bases). Germline loops: CDR1 MNHEY, CDR2 SVGEGT. The CDR3 extends over 15 amino acids. Trimming stripped 4 bases from V and 9 bases from J, with 19 bases between. CDR3 in amino acids: CASSSNNWELGEQFF. CDR3 bases: TGTGCCAGCAGTTCTAACAATTGGGAGCTCGGTGAGCAGTTCTTC.